The next 21 T cell receptor beta chains were all read from a single sample in a study of CD8+CD57+ T cells in acquired aplastic anemia. An expansion of CD8+CD57+ cells by flow cytometry had been shown in patients chosen for sequencing. Template material for TCR beta VDJ and CDR3 profiling consisted of genomic DNA. TCRdb passed the reads through MiXCR, listing each CDR3 protein once. The sample holds about 270,000 distinct CDR3 sequences; 82% are singletons and the top ten take approximately 42%. Sequencing used sorted CD4+, CD8+, or CD8+CD57+ T cells (not recorded which) from PBMCs. The receptor source for this set is a human donor with aplastic anemia.

Comments on this clonotype: Lacking the conserved final phenylalanine or tryptophan, this CDR3 likely reflects a read error. It is unclear where the CDR3 begins or ends on the DNA, so no DNA is shown, and the CDR3 is as TCRdb lists it. This chain connects TRBV2 to TRBJ2-2. Germline CDR1 and CDR2: SNHLY and FYNNEI. The CDR3 is 13 amino acids in total, end residues counted. The CDR3 is CASSHLYTQTLGI.

The chain carries TRBV20-1 and TRBJ1-5; weak D call: TRBD1 (6 bases). Between the trimmed V and J ends, which lost 3 bases and 4 bases, there was a span of 22 bases. CDR3 length equals 17 residues. Germline-derived CDR1 and CDR2 are DFQATT and SNEGSKA (reference sequence). DNA of the CDR3: TGCAGTGCTAGGCCCTGGGCGGGGGGCGCAGAAAATCAGCCCCAGCATTTT. The encoded protein is CSARPWAGGAENQPQHF.

The J gene is TRBJ1-1, the V gene TRBV7-3; D is perhaps TRBD1 (6 bases). Trimming took off 2 bases at V and 8 bases at J, with 18 bases between the two ends. CDR3 length equals 15 residues. CDR1 is SGHTA, CDR2 FQGTGA, per germline. The CDR3 DNA is TGTGCCAGCAGCTTAGAACTGAGCGGGGGGGGCGAAGCTTTCTTT. Translated: CASSLELSGGGEAFF. The full variable domain, in which reference TRBV7-3 and TRBJ1-1 provide the parts outside the CDR3, is GAGVSQTPSNKVTEKGKYVELRCDPISGHTALYWYRQSLGQGPEFLIYFQGTGAADDSGLPNDRFFAVRPEGSVSTLKIQRTERGDSAVYLCASSLELSGGGEAFFGQGTRLTVV.

CDR3: CASSLQPIEVLQETQYF. In DNA, the CDR3 is TGTGCCAGCAGCTTACAGCCAATAGAGGTGCTCCAAGAGACCCAGTACTTC. This chain connects TRBV7-2 to TRBJ2-5; D gene ambiguous. V lost 2 bases, J lost 1 base, and 17 bases lay in between. From germline, CDR1 is SGHTA and CDR2 FQGNSA. This CDR3 region has 17 residues.

Concerning this clonotype itself: One base away lies a much larger clone, so this may be a sequencing read error. V and J are TRBV7-2 and TRBJ2-3; D might be TRBD1 (5 bases). The CDR3 consists of 14 residues. Germline V CDR1 and CDR2: SGHTA, FQGNSA. The DNA for the CDR3 is TGTGCCAGCAGCTTTGATCCAGACGCGACAGCCCTTTACTTT. Its protein product is CASSFDPDATALYF.

The V call is TRBV10-3, the J call TRBJ2-5; D gene ambiguous. Trimming took off 8 bases at V and 0 bases at J, with 7 bases between the two ends. Germline loops: CDR1 ENHRY, CDR2 SYGVKD. The CDR3 runs to 12 residues. For the CDR3, the DNA is TGTGCCATCGGACCGTACCAAGAGACCCAGTACTTC. This translates into CAIGPYQETQYF.

This clonotype was counted a single time. One end of the junction fails to match germline, which may point to a read error. V is TRBV2 and J is TRBJ2-3, with D perhaps given as TRBD1 or TRBD2 (6 bases each). CDR1 SNHLY and CDR2 FYNNEI come from the germline V gene. This CDR3 has 13 residues. The CDR3 DNA sequence: TGTGCCAGCGGTGACGGGGGCACAAATAAGCCCCATTTT. Translating it yields CASGDGGTNKPHF.

With respect to this clonotype: The CDR3 carries no conserved terminal phenylalanine or tryptophan, so it likely arises from a read error. The limits of the CDR3 on the DNA are not certain, so only TCRdb's listed CDR3 is given. This chain connects TRBV2 to TRBJ2-1; TRBD2, the D gene given by the table, was not confirmed from the DNA. The CDR3 sequence runs 16 residues, both termini included. Germline loops: CDR1 SNHLY, CDR2 FYNNEI. This CDR3 is CASSDGGIHEQFDGPG.

This rearrangement joins TRBV7-3 to TRBJ1-2; no clear D. CDR3 length equals 15 residues. Per germline, CDR1 SGHTA and CDR2 FQGTGA. V gave up 3 bases and J gave up 9 bases, with 20 bases separating them. CDR3 DNA sequence: TGTGCCAGCAGCTTGACAAGAGGCGCCGACTACCGCTACACCTTC. Its translation is CASSLTRGADYRYTF.

In its sample, this clonotype was seen a few times. Likely a read error: the CDR3 ends without its conserved phenylalanine or tryptophan. The DNA is omitted, as the CDR3 cannot be located on it reliably, and the CDR3 follows TCRdb's listing. V is TRBV7-3 and J is TRBJ1-2; the table calls TRBD1, which could not be checked here. The CDR3 length is 13 residues, termini included. CDR1 and CDR2 (germline): SGHTA, FQGTGA. CDR3 region: CASSLGGGQRSPL.

This chain connects TRBV20-1 to TRBJ1-1; 7 bases match TRBD1. Germline assignment: CDR1 DFQATT and CDR2 SNEGSKA (reference sequence). The CDR3 totals 13 residues. V lost 3 bases, J lost 4 bases, and 5 bases stayed unmatched. The CDR3, as DNA: TGCAGTGCTAGGGAACAGGGGTTCACTGAAGCTTTCTTT. This sequence encodes CSAREQGFTEAFF.

The chain employs TRBV19 and TRBJ1-4; 7 bases are a match to TRBD1. Germline V lookup: CDR1 LNHDA, CDR2 SQIVND (reference sequence). The junction had 11 bases not matched to a gene; V was cut back by 3 bases and J by 7 bases. The CDR3 sequence is 16 residues long. The CDR3 DNA reads as TGTGCCAGTAGTATTGGAGGGGGCGTTTTTGGTGAAAAACTGTTTTTT. It yields the protein CASSIGGGVFGEKLFF. The entire variable domain, with the rest obtained from reference TRBV19 and TRBJ1-4, is as follows: DGGITQSPKYLFRKEGQNVTLSCEQNLNHDAMYWYRQDPGQGLRLIYYSQIVNDFQKGDIAEGYSVSREKKESFPLTVTSAQKNPTAFYLCASSIGGGVFGEKLFFGSGTQLSVL.

The sample holds one count of this clonotype. J is TRBJ1-6 and V is TRBV9; 10 bases agree with TRBD1. V shed 4 bases, J shed 17 bases, and the junction held 15 bases outside the gene matches. The CDR3 sequence is 15 residues long. Germline V gene sequence: CDR1 SGDLS, CDR2 YYNGEE. The CDR3 loop is CASSSRDRGLDYVHF. The CDR3 region has the DNA TGTGCCAGCAGCTCACGGGACAGGGGCTTGGACTATGTCCACTTT. The full variable domain, its missing parts supplied by reference TRBV9 and TRBJ1-6, is DSGVTQTPKHLITATGQRVTLRCSPRSGDLSVYWYQQSLDQGLQFLIQYYNGEERAKGNILERFSAQQFPDLHSELNLSSLELGDSALYFCASSSRDRGLDYVHFGNGTRLTVT.

The chain carries TRBV7-3 and TRBJ2-3, with D perhaps given as TRBD1 or TRBD2 (6 bases each). CDR3 length equals 13 residues. The V end was cut by 5 bases, the J end by 11 bases, with 17 bases between. The germline V gene has CDR1 SGHTA and CDR2 FQGTGA. The CDR3 region is CASSVGGRDEQYF. CDR3 coding DNA: TGTGCCAGCAGCGTCGGGGGCAGAGATGAGCAGTATTTT.

The chain employs TRBV7-9 and TRBJ2-1; 10 bases are a match to TRBD1. The J call is doubtful: the DNA matches TRBJ2-5 better. Looked up from germline, CDR1 is SEHNR and CDR2 is FQNEAQ (reference sequence). CDR3 size: 15 residues. CDR3: CASSLDRGYQETQYF. The CDR3 nucleotides read TGTGCCAGCAGCTTGGACAGGGGGTACCAAGAGACCCAGTACTTC.

As for this clonotype: A junction boundary mismatches the germline segment, possibly from a read error. The J gene is TRBJ2-5, the V gene TRBV7-2; 9 bases are a match to TRBD1. Germline-derived CDR1 and CDR2 are SGHTA and FQGNSA. CDR3 size: 14 residues. The CDR3 bases are TGTGCCAGCAGCTCGGACAGGGGACAGCGAGCAGTACTTTTC. Translation gives CASSSDRGQRAVLF.

On this clonotype itself: A junction end diverges from the germline sequence, so it may reflect a read error. The chain is built from TRBV7-9 and TRBJ2-3, with TRBD2 matching 10 bases. The germline CDR1 and CDR2 sequences are SEHNR and FQNEAQ (reference sequence). CDR3 length: 14 amino acids. CDR3 amino acids: CASSFQSSGGSHEF. The CDR3 nucleotides are TGTGCCAGCAGCTTTCAAAGTAGCGGGGGGAGCCATGAGTTT.

The chain links TRBV10-3 to TRBJ2-1; 9 nucleotides align to TRBD2. The CDR3 has 16 amino acids. Germline loops: CDR1 ENHRY, CDR2 SYGVKD. V shed 2 bases, J shed 2 bases, and the junction held 4 bases outside the gene matches. The CDR3 reads CAISEPQRGAYNEQFF. The CDR3 nucleotides read TGTGCCATCAGTGAGCCCCAGCGGGGGGCCTACAATGAGCAGTTCTTC.

Comment on this clonotype: A read error is likely, as this CDR3 ends without the conserved phenylalanine or tryptophan. No DNA is shown, since the ends of the CDR3 on it are uncertain; the CDR3 is the one TCRdb lists. The chain carries TRBV7-9 and TRBJ2-3; TRBD1 is the table's D call and was not checked against the DNA. CDR1 SEHNR and CDR2 FQNEAQ come from the germline V gene (reference sequence). With termini counted, the CDR3 has 13 amino acids. CDR3: CASGDGSTGRRYV.

This chain joins TRBV7-9 and TRBJ2-7, with a weak D call TRBD1 (5 bases). CDR1 and CDR2 (germline): SEHNR, FQNEAQ (reference sequence). Trimming left V 2 bases short and J 4 bases short, with 15 bases between. The CDR3 runs 15 residues. In DNA form, the CDR3 reads TGTGCCAGCAGCTTAATGGGCAGGGTAGTGTACGAGCAGTACTTC. Its protein product is CASSLMGRVVYEQYF.

In DNA form, the CDR3 reads TGTGCCACCAGTGAGAGCGGGGGGAGCGATGAGCAGTTCTTC. Its protein is CATSESGGSDEQFF. The chain links TRBV24-1 to TRBJ2-1; 9 bases align to TRBD2. Germline CDR1 and CDR2: KGHDR and SFDVKD. CDR3 length: 14 residues. The junction had 5 bases not matched to a gene; V was cut back by 4 bases and J by 8 bases.